Sequencing of this TCR beta chain was carried out in a study of cytomegalovirus exposure and HLA in healthy donors. A remark on this clone: Its antigen is unknown.

Clones were read by immunoSEQ multiplex PCR, and TCRdb kept only the in-frame ones, dropping some. The sample contains 200,000 or so clones, approximately 80% of which appear only once. This CDR3 has 14 residues. V dropped 4 bases and J dropped 4 bases, with 14 bases sitting between them. Per germline, CDR1 MNHNY and CDR2 SVGAGI (reference sequence). Regarding the study as a whole: Most TCRs appeared rarely, but some public TCRs recurred in many donors.

This clonotype was obtained from a man between 18 and 29 years old in good health and CMV-seropositive. Sequences were obtained from PBMCs. V and J are TRBV6-6 and TRBJ2-7, with TRBD2 as a possible D gene (5 bases). CDR3 protein: CASSSPRRGYEQYF. The DNA of the CDR3 is TGTGCCAGCAGTTCCCCCCGGAGAGGGTACGAGCAGTACTTC.